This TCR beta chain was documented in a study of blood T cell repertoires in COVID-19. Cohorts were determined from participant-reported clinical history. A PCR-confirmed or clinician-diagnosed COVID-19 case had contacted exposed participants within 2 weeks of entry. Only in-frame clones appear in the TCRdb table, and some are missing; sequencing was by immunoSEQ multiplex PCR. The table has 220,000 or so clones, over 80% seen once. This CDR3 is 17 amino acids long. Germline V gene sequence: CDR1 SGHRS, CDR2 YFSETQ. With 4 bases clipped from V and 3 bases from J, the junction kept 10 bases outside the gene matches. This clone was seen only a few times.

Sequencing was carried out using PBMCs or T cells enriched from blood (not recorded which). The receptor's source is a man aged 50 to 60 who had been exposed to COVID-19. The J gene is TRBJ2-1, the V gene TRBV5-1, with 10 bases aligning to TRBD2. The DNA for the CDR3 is TGCGCCAGCAGCCATCCCTCTACTAGCGGGGTCTACAATGAGCAGTTCTTC. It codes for CASSHPSTSGVYNEQFF.